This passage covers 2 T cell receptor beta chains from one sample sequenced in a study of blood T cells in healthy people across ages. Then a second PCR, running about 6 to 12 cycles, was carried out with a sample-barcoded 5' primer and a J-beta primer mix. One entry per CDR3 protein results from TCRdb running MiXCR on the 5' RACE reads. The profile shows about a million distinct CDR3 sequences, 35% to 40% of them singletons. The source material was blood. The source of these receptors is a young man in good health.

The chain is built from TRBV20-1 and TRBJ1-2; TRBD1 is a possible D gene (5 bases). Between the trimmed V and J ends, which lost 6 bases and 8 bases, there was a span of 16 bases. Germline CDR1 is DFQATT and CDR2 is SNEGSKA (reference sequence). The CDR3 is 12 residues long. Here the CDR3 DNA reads TGCAGTGCCCTGGGTACGGGGGAAGGCTACACCTTC. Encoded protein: CSALGTGEGYTF.

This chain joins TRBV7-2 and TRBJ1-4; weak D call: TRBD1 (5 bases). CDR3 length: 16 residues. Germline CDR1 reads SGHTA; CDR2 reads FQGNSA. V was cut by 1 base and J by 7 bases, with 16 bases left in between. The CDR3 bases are TGTGCCAGCAGCTTAGTAGGAGGGGAAAACCGTGAAAAACTGTTTTTT. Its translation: CASSLVGGENREKLFF.